Listed below are T cell receptor beta chains from one sample, sequenced in a study of blood T cell repertoires in COVID-19. Generated by immunoSEQ multiplex PCR, the TCRdb table keeps only in-frame clones and is missing some. This sample yields some 350,000 clones, of which roughly 86% are seen a single time; 7.3% belongs to the top ten. The sequenced sample was peripheral blood. These receptors were taken from a woman aged 70-85 years with COVID-19, enrolled during active disease. Each CDR3 is given with its conserved first and last residue. Fields, in order: J gene, V gene, D gene, clone size, CDR3 protein, CDR3 DNA. A D gene is named only where the DNA matches it firmly. The size field is filled for only some rows; it gives once, few, many or a size class.

j_gene: TRBJ2-1
v_gene: TRBV7-6
d_gene: -
abundance: -
CDR3aa: CASSLQQGSYNEQFF
CDR3nt: TGTGCCAGCAGCTTGCAACAGGGATCCTACAATGAGCAGTTCTTC

j_gene: TRBJ1-5
v_gene: TRBV7-9
d_gene: TRBD1
abundance: -
CDR3aa: CASSSGTGLFYSNQPQHF
CDR3nt: TGTGCCAGCAGCTCCGGGACAGGTTTGTTCTATAGCAATCAGCCCCAGCATTTT

j_gene: TRBJ1-1
v_gene: TRBV5-1
d_gene: -
abundance: -
CDR3aa: CASSLESPSAEAFF
CDR3nt: TGCGCCAGCAGCTTGGAATCCCCTTCTGCTGAAGCTTTCTTT

j_gene: TRBJ2-3
v_gene: TRBV30
d_gene: TRBD2
abundance: -
CDR3aa: CAQGSLGAGVTDTQYF
CDR3nt: TGTGCCCAAGGGTCGCTAGGAGCGGGGGTCACAGATACGCAGTATTTT

j_gene: TRBJ2-2
v_gene: TRBV2
d_gene: TRBD1
abundance: -
CDR3aa: CASKMDRGLVTGELFF
CDR3nt: TGTGCCAGCAAAATGGATAGGGGGCTCGTCACCGGGGAGCTGTTTTTT

j_gene: TRBJ2-2
v_gene: TRBV5-1
d_gene: -
abundance: -
CDR3aa: CASSPPMSGNTGELFF
CDR3nt: TGCGCCAGCAGCCCGCCGATGAGCGGTAACACCGGGGAGCTGTTTTTT

j_gene: TRBJ1-4
v_gene: TRBV5-4
d_gene: -
abundance: -
CDR3aa: CASSLRWRVGTNEKLFF
CDR3nt: TGTGCCAGCAGCTTAAGGTGGAGGGTAGGCACTAATGAAAAACTGTTTTTT

j_gene: TRBJ2-1
v_gene: TRBV19
d_gene: TRBD2
abundance: -
CDR3aa: CASSLAGLNNEQFF
CDR3nt: TGTGCCAGTAGTCTAGCGGGTTTAAACAATGAGCAGTTCTTC

j_gene: TRBJ1-2
v_gene: TRBV13
d_gene: -
abundance: -
CDR3aa: CASRAIPGDGYTF
CDR3nt: TGTGCCAGCAGGGCCATCCCAGGGGATGGCTACACCTTC

j_gene: TRBJ2-2
v_gene: TRBV6-6
d_gene: TRBD1
abundance: -
CDR3aa: CASSGGTGVDTGELFF
CDR3nt: TGTGCCAGCAGTGGGGGGACAGGGGTGGACACCGGGGAGCTGTTTTTT

j_gene: TRBJ2-5
v_gene: TRBV24-1
d_gene: -
abundance: -
CDR3aa: CATSEPLLRKTQYF
CDR3nt: TGTGCCACCAGTGAACCCCTACTTCGTAAGACCCAGTACTTC

j_gene: TRBJ2-4
v_gene: TRBV21-1
d_gene: -
abundance: -
CDR3aa: CASSAFNGGSLAKNIQYF
CDR3nt: TGTGCCAGCAGCGCTTTCAACGGAGGGAGCCTAGCCAAAAACATTCAGTACTTC

j_gene: TRBJ1-2
v_gene: TRBV18
d_gene: -
abundance: -
CDR3aa: CASSPPPPISSYGYTF
CDR3nt: TGTGCCAGCTCTCCTCCCCCCCCGATTTCCAGCTATGGCTACACCTTC

j_gene: TRBJ1-2
v_gene: TRBV3-1/TRBV3-2
d_gene: -
abundance: -
CDR3aa: CASSQAGSGGYTF
CDR3nt: TGTGCCAGCAGCCAAGCCGGGAGTGGAGGCTACACCTTC

j_gene: TRBJ1-1
v_gene: TRBV2
d_gene: -
abundance: -
CDR3aa: CASSETVLNTEAFF
CDR3nt: TGTGCCAGCAGTGAAACAGTTTTAAACACTGAAGCTTTCTTT

j_gene: TRBJ1-2
v_gene: TRBV6-2/TRBV6-3
d_gene: -
abundance: few
CDR3aa: CASSPPTGSYGYTF
CDR3nt: TGTGCCAGCAGTCCGCCCACAGGGAGCTATGGCTACACCTTC

j_gene: TRBJ1-1
v_gene: TRBV6-4
d_gene: -
abundance: -
CDR3aa: CASSDDRGTEAFF
CDR3nt: TGTGCCAGCAGTGACGATCGGGGTACTGAAGCTTTCTTT

j_gene: TRBJ2-5
v_gene: TRBV27
d_gene: -
abundance: -
CDR3aa: CASSSPYQETQYF
CDR3nt: TGTGCCAGCAGTTCCCCCTACCAAGAGACCCAGTACTTC

j_gene: TRBJ1-1
v_gene: TRBV28
d_gene: TRBD1
abundance: -
CDR3aa: CASRRGGTVNTEAFF
CDR3nt: TGTGCCAGCAGGCGAGGCGGGACAGTGAACACTGAAGCTTTCTTT

j_gene: TRBJ2-1
v_gene: TRBV6-2/TRBV6-3
d_gene: -
abundance: -
CDR3aa: CASSYSGARYNEQFF
CDR3nt: TGTGCCAGCAGTTACTCAGGGGCCCGCTACAATGAGCAGTTCTTC

j_gene: TRBJ2-2
v_gene: TRBV2
d_gene: TRBD1
abundance: -
CDR3aa: CASSFDRGETGELFF
CDR3nt: TGTGCCAGCAGTTTTGACAGGGGTGAGACCGGGGAGCTGTTTTTT

j_gene: TRBJ1-5
v_gene: TRBV19
d_gene: TRBD1
abundance: -
CDR3aa: CASSPGTGVGSNQPQHF
CDR3nt: TGTGCCAGTAGTCCCGGGACAGGGGTTGGTAGCAATCAGCCCCAGCATTTT

j_gene: TRBJ1-2
v_gene: TRBV23-1
d_gene: TRBD1
abundance: -
CDR3aa: CASSQSFDFRTGGHYGYTF
CDR3nt: TGCGCCAGCAGTCAATCGTTCGATTTCAGGACAGGGGGACACTATGGCTACACCTTC

j_gene: TRBJ1-1
v_gene: TRBV2
d_gene: -
abundance: once
CDR3aa: CASRGPLVTEAFF
CDR3nt: TGTGCCAGCAGGGGCCCCCTCGTCACTGAAGCTTTCTTT

j_gene: TRBJ1-1
v_gene: TRBV6-2/TRBV6-3
d_gene: -
abundance: -
CDR3aa: CASSRHNTEAFF
CDR3nt: TGTGCCAGCAGCCGACACAACACTGAAGCTTTCTTT

j_gene: TRBJ1-2
v_gene: TRBV15
d_gene: -
abundance: -
CDR3aa: CATSRTVYGYTF
CDR3nt: TGTGCCACCAGCAGGACAGTTTATGGCTACACCTTC

j_gene: TRBJ1-3
v_gene: TRBV12-5
d_gene: -
abundance: -
CDR3aa: CASGLDSWSSGNTIYF
CDR3nt: TGTGCTAGTGGTTTGGATAGCTGGAGCTCTGGAAACACCATATATTTT

j_gene: TRBJ1-2
v_gene: TRBV9
d_gene: -
abundance: -
CDR3aa: CASSISSLGGNYGYTF
CDR3nt: TGTGCCAGCAGCATTTCCAGTTTGGGAGGGAACTATGGCTACACCTTC

j_gene: TRBJ1-1
v_gene: TRBV30
d_gene: TRBD1
abundance: -
CDR3aa: CAWSQRTGKAFF
CDR3nt: TGTGCCTGGAGTCAAAGGACAGGCAAAGCTTTCTTT

j_gene: TRBJ2-5
v_gene: TRBV2
d_gene: TRBD2
abundance: -
CDR3aa: CASSAQRGETQYF
CDR3nt: TGTGCCAGCAGTGCCCAGCGGGGGGAGACCCAGTACTTC

j_gene: TRBJ2-7
v_gene: TRBV12-3/TRBV12-4
d_gene: -
abundance: few
CDR3aa: CASSLGHSYEQYF
CDR3nt: TGTGCCAGCAGTTTAGGACACTCCTACGAGCAGTACTTC

j_gene: TRBJ1-1
v_gene: TRBV2
d_gene: TRBD1
abundance: -
CDR3aa: CASSENTGTAQGEAFF
CDR3nt: TGTGCCAGCAGTGAAAATACCGGGACAGCCCAGGGTGAAGCTTTCTTT

j_gene: TRBJ2-3
v_gene: TRBV7-2
d_gene: -
abundance: -
CDR3aa: CASSYGSSTDTQYF
CDR3nt: TGTGCCAGCAGTTACGGGTCCTCCACAGATACGCAGTATTTT